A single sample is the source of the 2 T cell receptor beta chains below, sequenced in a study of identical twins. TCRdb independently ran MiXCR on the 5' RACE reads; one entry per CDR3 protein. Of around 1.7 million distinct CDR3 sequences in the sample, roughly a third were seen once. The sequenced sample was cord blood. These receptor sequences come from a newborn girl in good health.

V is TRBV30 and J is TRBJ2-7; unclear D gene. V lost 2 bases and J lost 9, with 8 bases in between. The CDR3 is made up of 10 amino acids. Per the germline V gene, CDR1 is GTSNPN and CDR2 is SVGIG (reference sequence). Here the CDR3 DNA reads TGTGCCTGGAGTAGGGAACGGCAGTACTTC. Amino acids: CAWSRERQYF.

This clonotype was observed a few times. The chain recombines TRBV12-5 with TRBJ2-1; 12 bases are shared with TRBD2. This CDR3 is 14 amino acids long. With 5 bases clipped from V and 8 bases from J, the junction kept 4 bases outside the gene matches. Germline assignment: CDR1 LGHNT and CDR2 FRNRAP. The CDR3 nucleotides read TGTGCTAGTGGTCTAAGGACTAGCGGGGATGAGCAGTTCTTC. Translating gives CASGLRTSGDEQFF. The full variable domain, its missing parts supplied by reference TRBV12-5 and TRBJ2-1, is DARVTQTPRHKVTEMGQEVTMRCQPILGHNTVFWYRQTMMQGLELLAYFRNRAPLDDSGMPKDRFSAEMPDATLATLKIQPSEPRDSAVYFCASGLRTSGDEQFFGPGTRLTVL.